A selection of T cell receptor beta chains follows, all from one sample in a study of T-cell memory formation after mild COVID-19. TCRdb reprocessed the 5' RACE reads via MiXCR and lists one record per CDR3 protein. The sample contains 160,000 or so distinct CDR3 sequences, roughly 28% of which appear only once. Sequencing was carried out using PBMCs or a T cell subset sorted from them (not recorded which). Source of these receptors: an adult woman who had mild COVID-19 (a few samples of this study predate the infection). Cell type and time point are not known. Both conserved end residues are part of each CDR3. Each record gives: D gene, J gene, V gene, clone size, CDR3 protein, CDR3 DNA. D genes are given only for firm matches. Rows may omit the clone size; those that give it use once, few, many or a size class.

d_gene: NA
j_gene: TRBJ2-7
v_gene: TRBV18
abundance: few
CDR3aa: CASSADRNSYEQYF
CDR3nt: TGTGCCAGCTCCGCGGACAGAAACTCCTACGAGCAGTACTTC

d_gene: TRBD2
j_gene: TRBJ2-7
v_gene: TRBV11-2
abundance: many
CDR3aa: CASSLVTGTRRSYEQYF
CDR3nt: TGTGCCAGCAGCTTAGTGACCGGGACTAGACGGTCCTACGAGCAGTACTTC

d_gene: NA
j_gene: TRBJ1-1
v_gene: TRBV4-1
abundance: few
CDR3aa: CASSQEPTGRDTEAFF
CDR3nt: TGCGCCAGCAGCCAAGAACCAACAGGGAGAGACACTGAAGCTTTCTTT

d_gene: TRBD1
j_gene: TRBJ1-1
v_gene: TRBV18
abundance: NA
CDR3aa: CASSPGTGGNTEAFF
CDR3nt: TGTGCCAGCTCACCAGGGACAGGGGGGAACACTGAAGCTTTCTTT

d_gene: NA
j_gene: TRBJ2-7
v_gene: TRBV7-8
abundance: NA
CDR3aa: CASGYSYEQYF
CDR3nt: TGTGCCAGCGGATACAGCTACGAGCAGTACTTC

d_gene: NA
j_gene: TRBJ2-3
v_gene: TRBV5-5
abundance: NA
CDR3aa: CASSFRLERGLGNTQYF
CDR3nt: TGTGCCAGCAGCTTTAGACTAGAGAGGGGGCTTGGCAATACGCAGTATTTT

d_gene: TRBD2
j_gene: TRBJ2-1
v_gene: TRBV3-1
abundance: few
CDR3aa: CASSPYSGVAYNEQFF
CDR3nt: TGTGCCAGCAGCCCCTATAGCGGGGTCGCCTACAATGAGCAGTTCTTC

d_gene: TRBD1
j_gene: TRBJ2-7
v_gene: TRBV25-1
abundance: few
CDR3aa: CASSEGTGGEYEQYF
CDR3nt: TGTGCCAGCAGTGAAGGGACAGGGGGCGAATACGAGCAGTACTTC

d_gene: NA
j_gene: TRBJ1-1
v_gene: TRBV12-3/TRBV12-4
abundance: NA
CDR3aa: CASSFQQNTEAFF
CDR3nt: TGTGCCAGCAGTTTTCAGCAGAACACTGAAGCTTTCTTT

d_gene: NA
j_gene: TRBJ2-4
v_gene: TRBV12-3/TRBV12-4
abundance: NA
CDR3aa: CASSFSGENIQYF
CDR3nt: TGTGCCAGCAGTTTTAGCGGAGAAAACATTCAGTACTTC

d_gene: NA
j_gene: TRBJ2-2
v_gene: TRBV12-5
abundance: NA
CDR3aa: CASGLVVIRETGELFF
CDR3nt: TGTGCTAGTGGTTTGGTAGTTATACGAGAGACCGGGGAGCTGTTTTTT

d_gene: TRBD2
j_gene: TRBJ2-7
v_gene: TRBV27
abundance: few
CDR3aa: CASKALAGGPGWYEQYF
CDR3nt: TGTGCCAGCAAAGCACTAGCGGGAGGGCCGGGGTGGTACGAGCAGTACTTC

d_gene: TRBD1
j_gene: TRBJ2-3
v_gene: TRBV5-1
abundance: few
CDR3aa: CATRNTTGGRDTQYF
CDR3nt: TGCGCCACGCGCAATACGACAGGGGGCAGGGATACGCAGTATTTT

d_gene: TRBD2
j_gene: TRBJ2-7
v_gene: TRBV4-2
abundance: NA
CDR3aa: CASSQAGWREAEQYF
CDR3nt: TGTGCCAGCAGCCAAGCGGGGTGGCGGGAGGCCGAGCAGTACTTC

d_gene: TRBD2
j_gene: TRBJ2-1
v_gene: TRBV19
abundance: NA
CDR3aa: CASQGLTGSYNEQFF
CDR3nt: TGTGCCAGTCAGGGACTAACTGGATCCTACAATGAGCAGTTCTTC

d_gene: TRBD2
j_gene: TRBJ2-1
v_gene: TRBV12-5
abundance: NA
CDR3aa: CASGLLLGLATNEQFF
CDR3nt: TGTGCTAGTGGTTTACTATTGGGACTAGCGACGAATGAGCAGTTCTTC

d_gene: NA
j_gene: TRBJ2-2
v_gene: TRBV27
abundance: few
CDR3aa: CASSGLRADTGELFF
CDR3nt: TGTGCCAGCAGCGGACTACGGGCGGACACCGGGGAGCTGTTTTTT

d_gene: NA
j_gene: TRBJ2-2
v_gene: TRBV6-5
abundance: NA
CDR3aa: CASSLSGTYTGELFF
CDR3nt: TGTGCCAGCAGCCTGTCCGGGACTTACACCGGGGAGCTGTTTTTT

d_gene: NA
j_gene: TRBJ2-5
v_gene: TRBV5-8
abundance: NA
CDR3aa: CARRTGHSFSETQYF
CDR3nt: TGTGCCAGGAGAACCGGGCATAGCTTCTCGGAGACCCAGTACTTC

d_gene: TRBD2
j_gene: TRBJ2-7
v_gene: TRBV15
abundance: NA
CDR3aa: CATSPRREGNEQYF
CDR3nt: TGTGCCACCAGCCCCAGGCGGGAGGGGAACGAGCAGTACTTC

d_gene: NA
j_gene: TRBJ2-7
v_gene: TRBV7-2
abundance: few
CDR3aa: CASSLALSGETSYEQYF
CDR3nt: TGTGCCAGCAGCTTAGCGCTGAGCGGAGAGACCTCCTACGAGCAGTACTTC

d_gene: NA
j_gene: TRBJ2-1
v_gene: TRBV12-3/TRBV12-4
abundance: NA
CDR3aa: CASSPRGSEQFF
CDR3nt: TGTGCCAGCAGTCCCAGGGGAAGTGAGCAGTTCTTC

d_gene: NA
j_gene: TRBJ1-2
v_gene: TRBV7-9
abundance: NA
CDR3aa: CASTAAATEDGYTF
CDR3nt: TGTGCCAGCACCGCAGCGGCGACGGAGGATGGCTACACCTTC

d_gene: NA
j_gene: TRBJ2-6
v_gene: TRBV15
abundance: NA
CDR3aa: CATSRAPSGANVLTF
CDR3nt: TGTGCCACCAGCAGAGCCCCCTCTGGGGCCAACGTCCTGACTTTC

d_gene: TRBD1
j_gene: TRBJ2-7
v_gene: TRBV4-3
abundance: many
CDR3aa: CASSPQGTQVIYEQYF
CDR3nt: TGCGCCAGCAGCCCACAGGGGACCCAGGTTATCTACGAGCAGTACTTC

d_gene: NA
j_gene: TRBJ1-6
v_gene: TRBV27
abundance: NA
CDR3aa: CASSSGTSLVLPLHF
CDR3nt: TGTGCCAGCAGCTCCGGGACATCACTTGTATTACCCCTCCACTTT

d_gene: TRBD1
j_gene: TRBJ2-3
v_gene: TRBV6-5
abundance: NA
CDR3aa: CASSYGTARTDTQYF
CDR3nt: TGTGCCAGCAGTTACGGGACAGCCCGCACAGATACGCAGTATTTT

d_gene: NA
j_gene: TRBJ2-2
v_gene: TRBV6-5
abundance: NA
CDR3aa: CASSRGHMTPTGELFF
CDR3nt: TGTGCCAGCAGCCGAGGACATATGACTCCCACCGGGGAGCTGTTTTTT

d_gene: NA
j_gene: TRBJ2-1
v_gene: TRBV4-2
abundance: once
CDR3aa: CASSQDTYRGNEQFF
CDR3nt: TGTGCCAGCAGCCAAGACACCTATCGGGGCAATGAGCAGTTCTTC

d_gene: NA
j_gene: TRBJ2-3
v_gene: TRBV15
abundance: NA
CDR3aa: CATSQGGPDTQYF
CDR3nt: TGTGCCACCAGCCAAGGGGGGCCAGATACGCAGTATTTT

d_gene: NA
j_gene: TRBJ2-5
v_gene: TRBV3-1
abundance: few
CDR3aa: CASSRSGLQETQYF
CDR3nt: TGTGCCAGCAGCCGGAGCGGACTCCAAGAGACCCAGTACTTC

d_gene: NA
j_gene: TRBJ2-1
v_gene: TRBV3-1
abundance: few
CDR3aa: CATGGNNEQFF
CDR3nt: TGTGCCACTGGGGGGAACAATGAGCAGTTCTTC

d_gene: NA
j_gene: TRBJ2-3
v_gene: TRBV24-1
abundance: NA
CDR3aa: CATSDPRTTTDTQYF
CDR3nt: TGTGCCACCAGTGATCCCCGGACCACCACAGATACGCAGTATTTT

d_gene: NA
j_gene: TRBJ2-5
v_gene: TRBV21-1
abundance: NA
CDR3aa: CASSILGQLQETQYF
CDR3nt: TGTGCCAGCAGCATTCTAGGACAGCTTCAAGAGACCCAGTACTTC

d_gene: TRBD2
j_gene: TRBJ2-3
v_gene: TRBV19
abundance: NA
CDR3aa: CASSGLAVSTDTQYF
CDR3nt: TGTGCCAGTAGTGGACTAGCGGTCAGCACAGATACGCAGTATTTT

d_gene: NA
j_gene: TRBJ2-2
v_gene: TRBV12-3/TRBV12-4
abundance: NA
CDR3aa: CATLGEAIGELFF
CDR3nt: TGTGCCACCCTAGGGGAGGCGATCGGGGAGCTGTTTTTT

d_gene: NA
j_gene: TRBJ1-3
v_gene: TRBV20-1
abundance: once
CDR3aa: CSATEGSGNTIYF
CDR3nt: TGCAGTGCTACCGAAGGGTCTGGAAACACCATATATTTT

d_gene: NA
j_gene: TRBJ2-7
v_gene: TRBV7-9
abundance: NA
CDR3aa: CASSFLNGGRPREQYF
CDR3nt: TGTGCCAGCAGCTTCCTGAATGGGGGCCGGCCGCGGGAGCAGTACTTC

d_gene: NA
j_gene: TRBJ2-6
v_gene: TRBV12-3/TRBV12-4
abundance: NA
CDR3aa: CASSLVGANVLTF
CDR3nt: TGTGCCAGCAGTTTAGTTGGGGCCAACGTCCTGACTTTC

d_gene: NA
j_gene: TRBJ1-2
v_gene: TRBV6-1
abundance: few
CDR3aa: CASRSGVGGAGGYTF
CDR3nt: TGTGCCAGCAGATCGGGGGTCGGGGGCGCGGGTGGCTACACCTTC

d_gene: TRBD1
j_gene: TRBJ1-2
v_gene: TRBV2
abundance: once
CDR3aa: CAILTGKNYGYTF
CDR3nt: TGTGCCATCCTGACAGGGAAAAACTATGGCTACACCTTC

d_gene: NA
j_gene: TRBJ2-3
v_gene: TRBV12-3/TRBV12-4
abundance: few
CDR3aa: CASSLNSGRISSTDTQYF
CDR3nt: TGTGCCAGCAGTTTAAATTCCGGGCGGATATCTAGCACAGATACGCAGTATTTT

d_gene: NA
j_gene: TRBJ1-5
v_gene: TRBV9
abundance: NA
CDR3aa: CASSVGDNQPQHF
CDR3nt: TGTGCCAGCAGCGTAGGGGACAATCAGCCCCAGCATTTT

d_gene: TRBD2
j_gene: TRBJ2-1
v_gene: TRBV30
abundance: many
CDR3aa: CAWTVGRANEQFF
CDR3nt: TGTGCCTGGACAGTCGGGAGGGCCAATGAGCAGTTCTTC

d_gene: TRBD2
j_gene: TRBJ2-1
v_gene: TRBV24-1
abundance: few
CDR3aa: CATRTSYSDEQFF
CDR3nt: TGTGCCACCCGGACTAGTTATTCCGATGAGCAGTTCTTC

d_gene: TRBD1
j_gene: TRBJ2-7
v_gene: TRBV29-1
abundance: NA
CDR3aa: CSVTDDGTDTPYEQYF
CDR3nt: TGCAGCGTTACAGATGACGGGACAGATACACCCTACGAGCAGTACTTC

d_gene: TRBD1
j_gene: TRBJ2-4
v_gene: TRBV7-2
abundance: few
CDR3aa: CASSSGQGPKNIQYF
CDR3nt: TGTGCCAGCAGCTCGGGACAGGGCCCCAAAAACATTCAGTACTTC

d_gene: NA
j_gene: TRBJ2-1
v_gene: TRBV19
abundance: NA
CDR3aa: CASSVGTGFDNEQFF
CDR3nt: TGTGCCAGTAGTGTAGGGACCGGTTTCGACAATGAGCAGTTCTTC